Shown below are 7 T cell receptor beta chains from a single sample sequenced in a study of blood T cell repertoires in COVID-19. Using immunoSEQ multiplex PCR, the repertoire was profiled, and TCRdb retains in-frame clones only, with some absent. The sample lists approximately 240,000 clones, over 80% occurring once. The sample consisted of PBMCs or T cells enriched from blood (not recorded which). The receptors shown here come from a woman aged 18-35 years who had recovered from COVID-19.

As to this clone: The sample contains more than one DNA sequence encoding this CDR3. The chain has TRBV9 and TRBJ2-1, with a weak D call TRBD1 (5 bases). Germline V gives CDR1 SGDLS, CDR2 YYNGEE. The CDR3 loop spans 15 amino acids. V shed 4 bases and J shed 0 bases, with 11 bases lying between them. CDR3 DNA: TGTGCCAGCAGCCCAGACGACAGCTCCTACAATGAGCAGTTCTTC. Translating it yields CASSPDDSSYNEQFF.

The chain uses TRBV11-3 and TRBJ2-5; 9 positions match TRBD2. The CDR3 is 16 residues long. Losses at the gene ends were 4 bases for V and 2 bases for J; bases not matched to a gene: 8. Germline CDR1 is SGHNT and CDR2 is YENEEA. CDR3 protein: CASSSREAGGQETQYF. The CDR3 DNA sequence: TGTGCCAGCAGCTCTAGAGAAGCGGGGGGTCAAGAGACCCAGTACTTC.

The chain has TRBV7-3 and TRBJ2-7; D is unclear. Germline V gene data show CDR1 as SGHTA and CDR2 as FQGTGA. The CDR3 length is 13 residues. V was shortened by 1 base and J by 3 bases, with 7 bases between the two germline ends. CDR3 bases: TGTGCCAGCAGCTTAAAATCAGGCTACGAGCAGTACTTC. Protein: CASSLKSGYEQYF.

J is TRBJ2-1 and V is TRBV28; 8 bases fit TRBD2. Germline CDR1 MDHEN, CDR2 SYDVKM. The CDR3 length is 15 residues. V was clipped by 5 bases and J by 3 bases; unmatched bases: 6. Here the CDR3 reads CASSPGTSYYNEQFF. CDR3 DNA: TGTGCCAGCAGTCCCGGGACTAGTTACTACAATGAGCAGTTCTTC.

The V and J genes are TRBV28 and TRBJ1-3; 9 nucleotides align to TRBD1. Looked up from germline, CDR1 is MDHEN and CDR2 is SYDVKM. The CDR3 spans 19 residues. Germline trimming cut 4 bases from V and 0 bases from J; bases unmatched to any gene: 13. CDR3 nucleotides: TGTGCCAGCAGTTCTCCCTTTAACAGGGGGCTACGCTCTGGAAACACCATATATTTT. Its protein product is CASSSPFNRGLRSGNTIYF.

A single count supports this clone. The rearrangement uses TRBV18 and TRBJ2-2; 9 nucleotides line up with TRBD2. Trimming took 3 bases from V and 1 from J; bases not matched to a gene: 3. This CDR3 has 16 amino acids. Germline V gene lookup returns CDR1 KGHSH and CDR2 LQKENI. CDR3 sequence reads: CASSPMTSGNTGELFF. The CDR3 nucleotides read TGTGCCAGCTCACCCATGACTAGCGGGAACACCGGGGAGCTGTTTTTT.

The chain combines TRBV4-3 with TRBJ1-1; tentatively, D is TRBD1 (6 bases). The germline V gene has CDR1 LGHNA and CDR2 YSLEER. The V gene lost 5 bases and the J gene lost 4 bases, with 11 bases spanning the gap. The CDR3 contains 13 residues. The CDR3 DNA sequence: TGCGCCAGCAGCGTACTACAGGGCACTGAAGCTTTCTTT. Translating it yields CASSVLQGTEAFF.